Sequencing of this T cell receptor (beta chain) was carried out in a study of blood T cell repertoires in COVID-19. Turning to the study itself: Italy, Spain and the United States were the sources of the convalescent and acute COVID-19 samples. The analysed material was cDNA or gDNA that came from T cells, B-cell-depleted T cells, or PBMCs.

In the authors' methods: Reference gene primer amplification gave nucleated cell count estimates. Only in-frame clones appear in the TCRdb table, and some are missing; sequencing was by immunoSEQ multiplex PCR. Clonal size and the V and J genes are those of that table, whereas D and trimming came from the DNA. The sample has hundreds of thousands of clones; less than 90% are singletons. Germline-derived CDR1 and CDR2 are SGHNT and YYREEE (reference sequence). This CDR3 comprises 15 residues. V gave up 2 bases and J gave up 4 bases; unmatched junction bases: 4. Those enrolled in Seattle joined during active infection and were followed longitudinally afterward.

This rearrangement joins TRBV5-4 to TRBJ2-3; 10 bases match TRBD2. The sample was peripheral blood. The clonotype was recovered from a woman aged 45-65 years with COVID-19, enrolled during active disease. CDR3 sequence (DNA): TGTGCCAGCAGCTTCAGCGGGGGGGACTCAGATACGCAGTATTTT. This codes for CASSFSGGDSDTQYF.